A single sample gave rise to the 28 T cell receptor beta chains below, sequenced in a study of shared clonotypes between healthy human individuals. Libraries were prepared by immunoSEQ multiplex PCR; TCRdb keeps only in-frame clonotypes and omits some of them. The table shows 1.5 million to 2.5 million clones, with roughly 95% occurring only once. The naive CD8 fraction comprised CD45RO-negative cells positively selected for CCR7 and excluded terminally differentiated effector memory CD45RA+ cells. The sample comprised naive CD8+ T cells sorted from blood. Receptors originate from a man aged 18 to 30 in good health.

This clone was seen just once. The chain combines TRBV10-2 with TRBJ2-2; TRBD2 matches 8 bases. CDR3 length: 15 residues. The V segment lost 6 bases and the J segment 5 bases; nucleotides outside the gene matches: 8. CDR1 WSHSY and CDR2 SAAADI come from the germline V gene. The CDR3 nucleotides are TGCGCCAGCAGGTCCCCCAGCGGGAGTACCGGGGAGCTGTTTTTT. Protein product: CASRSPSGSTGELFF.

V is TRBV27 and J is TRBJ2-7; D ambiguous. V was pared by 4 bases and J by 4 bases, with 11 bases between. This CDR3 contains 13 residues. Per germline, CDR1 MNHEY and CDR2 SMNVEV (reference sequence). The CDR3 loop is CASSSVGAYEQYF. DNA for the CDR3: TGTGCCAGCAGTTCCGTCGGAGCTTACGAGCAGTACTTC.

The chain has TRBV2 and TRBJ2-7; 9 bases fit TRBD1. CDR1 is SNHLY and CDR2 is FYNNEI in the germline V gene. The V and J ends lost 7 bases and 0 bases, in that order; junction bases with no gene match: 13. The CDR3 totals 17 residues. CDR3 region: CASNPLGTGSSSYEQYF. The CDR3 DNA is TGTGCCAGCAATCCCTTAGGGACAGGGAGTAGCTCCTACGAGCAGTACTTC.

The V call is TRBV2, the J call TRBJ2-7; D ambiguous. V was shortened by 2 bases and J by 5 bases, with 10 bases between the two germline ends. The CDR3 covers 13 residues. Germline lookup yields CDR1 SNHLY and CDR2 FYNNEI. The CDR3 DNA follows: TGTGCCAGCAGTGAAATGACAACTCACGAGCAGTACTTC. Encoded protein: CASSEMTTHEQYF. The variable domain in full, with the rest retrieved from reference TRBV2 and TRBJ2-7, is EPEVTQTPSHQVTQMGQEVILRCVPISNHLYFYWYRQILGQKVEFLVSFYNNEISEKSEIFDDQFSVERPDGSNFTLKIRSTKLEDSAMYFCASSEMTTHEQYFGPGTRLTVT.

Worth noting for this clone: Other DNA sequences in the same sample also yield this CDR3. The V call is TRBV28, the J call TRBJ1-1; 8 bases line up with TRBD1. The CDR3 is 13 amino acids. V lost 6 bases to trimming and J lost 3 bases; unmatched junction nucleotides: 3. The germline gives CDR1 MDHEN, CDR2 SYDVKM. The CDR3 DNA reads as TGTGCCAGCAGGTCGACAGGGGACACTGAAGCTTTCTTT. This gives the protein CASRSTGDTEAFF. Variable domain in full (rest from reference TRBV28 and TRBJ1-1): DVKVTQSSRYLVKRTGEKVFLECVQDMDHENMFWYRQDPGLGLRLIYFSYDVKMKEKGDIPEGYSVSREKKERFSLILESASTNQTSMYLCASRSTGDTEAFFGQGTRLTVV.

This sequence joins TRBV2 and TRBJ2-1; D is perhaps TRBD2 (6 bases). The CDR3 consists of 14 residues. Germline-derived CDR1 and CDR2 are SNHLY and FYNNEI. V lost 5 bases, J lost 4 bases, and 12 bases lay in between. CDR3: CASSPRDSYNEQFF. CDR3 coding DNA: TGTGCCAGCAGTCCGCGGGACTCTTACAATGAGCAGTTCTTC.

This chain links TRBV2 with TRBJ2-7; D is unclear. The germline CDR1 and CDR2 sequences are SNHLY and FYNNEI. The CDR3 contains 16 residues. V gave up 3 bases and J gave up 0 bases, with 15 bases separating them. CDR3: CASSELVGPSSYEQYF. DNA of the CDR3: TGTGCCAGCAGTGAGTTGGTGGGTCCTAGCTCCTACGAGCAGTACTTC.

This sequence joins TRBV13 and TRBJ2-5; TRBD2 aligns across 15 bases. Germline loops: CDR1 PRHDT, CDR2 FYEKMQ (reference sequence). After removal of 4 bases from V and 5 bases from J, the junction contained 11 bases not matched to a gene. This CDR3 comprises 18 residues. The DNA for the CDR3 is TGTGCCAGCAGCTCATGGACTAGCGGGAGGGCCGACGGGGAGACCCAGTACTTC. Protein sequence: CASSSWTSGRADGETQYF.

The chain employs TRBV18 and TRBJ2-5; 9 nucleotides agree with TRBD2. CDR1 and CDR2 (germline): KGHSH, LQKENI. V lost 0 bases, J lost 5 bases, and 4 bases stayed unmatched. This CDR3 contains 15 residues. The CDR3 DNA sequence: TGTGCCAGCTCACCACCCCTAGCGGGGCGGGAGACCCAGTACTTC. Amino acids: CASSPPLAGRETQYF.

The chain joins TRBV4-3 to TRBJ2-3; 8 bases map to TRBD2. Germline V gene lookup returns CDR1 LGHNA and CDR2 YSLEER. This CDR3 has 15 residues. V dropped 5 bases and J dropped 4; count of bases not matched to a gene: 8. CDR3 amino acids: CASSKSGSSADTQYF. In nucleotides, the CDR3 is TGCGCCAGCAGCAAAAGCGGGAGTTCGGCAGATACGCAGTATTTT.

The V call is TRBV6-5, the J call TRBJ1-1; D gene ambiguous. V lost 0 bases, J lost 4 bases, and 9 bases lay in between. Germline CDR1 reads MNHEY; CDR2 reads SVGAGI. The CDR3 length is 14 residues. The CDR3 DNA reads as TGTGCCAGCAGTTACTCACCGGGGTCCACTGAAGCTTTCTTT. It codes for CASSYSPGSTEAFF.

This chain uses TRBV9 with TRBJ1-3; the D is unclear. The ends were cut back, 6 bases at V and 0 bases at J, with 10 bases in the middle. Germline V lookup: CDR1 SGDLS, CDR2 YYNGEE. This CDR3 contains 14 residues. This chain's CDR3 is CASNSGDSGNTIYF. CDR3 DNA: TGTGCCAGCAATTCTGGCGACTCTGGAAACACCATATATTTT. The full variable domain, with the rest looked up from reference TRBV9 and TRBJ1-3, is DSGVTQTPKHLITATGQRVTLRCSPRSGDLSVYWYQQSLDQGLQFLIQYYNGEERAKGNILERFSAQQFPDLHSELNLSSLELGDSALYFCASNSGDSGNTIYFGEGSWLTVV.

Details on this clone: The same CDR3 arises from other DNA sequences in this sample as well. The chain links TRBV4-1 to TRBJ2-5; no clear D. Trimming removed 0 bases at V and 3 bases at J, with 5 bases between. In germline, CDR1 is MGHRA, CDR2 YSYEKL. CDR3 length: 13 amino acids. CDR3 nucleotide sequence: TGCGCCAGCAGCCAAGACACAGAAGAGACCCAGTACTTC. This sequence encodes CASSQDTEETQYF.

This chain uses TRBV11-2 with TRBJ2-7, with TRBD2 as a possible D gene (5 bases). The CDR3 sequence is 13 residues long. The V end lost 4 bases, the J end lost 1 base, and 8 bases lay between the germline ends. CDR1 and CDR2 from the germline V gene are SGHAT and FQNNGV. The DNA for the CDR3 is TGTGCCAGCAGCTGGGAGAAATCCTACGAGCAGTACTTC. This sequence encodes CASSWEKSYEQYF.

In regard to this clone: Other DNA sequences from this sample encode an identical CDR3 as well. The chain joins TRBV9 to TRBJ2-7, with TRBD1 matching 8 bases. CDR3 length equals 12 residues. Trimming at V came to 3 bases and at J to 7 bases, leaving 3 bases not matched to a gene. Germline V lookup: CDR1 SGDLS, CDR2 YYNGEE. The CDR3 DNA is TGTGCCAGCAGCGCCACAGGGGGAGAGCAGTACTTC. It specifies CASSATGGEQYF.

CDR3 nucleotide sequence: TGCGCCAGCAGCCAAGTGGAGGATGGGGGAATGCACACCGGGGAGCTGTTTTTT. Residues: CASSQVEDGGMHTGELFF. This chain links TRBV4-3 with TRBJ2-2; D may correspond to TRBD1 or TRBD2 (5 bases each). Germline V lookup: CDR1 LGHNA, CDR2 YSLEER. Trimming pared 1 base from V and 3 bases from J, leaving 18 bases between. This CDR3 is built from 18 residues.

Of note for this clone: Other DNA sequences of this sample code for an identical CDR3. CDR3 nucleotide sequence: TGTGCCAGCAGTTTATCGGGCAACCAAGAGACCCAGTACTTC. It specifies CASSLSGNQETQYF. This sequence joins TRBV27 and TRBJ2-5; D remains ambiguous. Trimming stripped 0 bases from V and 0 bases from J, with 5 bases between. Germline lookup yields CDR1 MNHEY and CDR2 SMNVEV (reference sequence). This CDR3 comprises 14 residues.

The chain combines TRBV7-9 with TRBJ2-7, with 10 bases lining up with TRBD1. CDR3 length equals 18 residues. With V trimmed by 5 bases and J by 3 bases, 16 bases remained unmatched. Germline V lookup: CDR1 SEHNR, CDR2 FQNEAQ (reference sequence). CDR3 in amino acids: CASSQVGLGTGVDYEQYF. The CDR3 bases are TGTGCCAGCAGCCAAGTCGGTTTGGGGACAGGGGTGGACTACGAGCAGTACTTC.

About this clone itself: Other DNA sequences in this specimen translate into the identical CDR3. The chain couples TRBV7-9 to TRBJ2-7; 8 nucleotides align to TRBD1. This CDR3 has 15 residues. The ends lost 5 bases at V and 0 bases at J; junction bases unmatched: 6. Germline V CDR1 and CDR2: SEHNR, FQNEAQ (reference sequence). The CDR3 loop reads CASSRSGTGSYEQYF. CDR3 DNA sequence: TGTGCCAGCAGCCGATCCGGGACAGGCTCCTACGAGCAGTACTTC.

The chain carries TRBV5-1 and TRBJ1-3; D is unresolved. Deletions cut 1 base from V and 1 base from J, with 9 bases between. CDR3 length: 15 residues. CDR1 and CDR2 (germline): SGHRS, YFSETQ. The CDR3 sequence is CASSLTPGSGNTIYF. DNA for the CDR3: TGCGCCAGCAGCTTGACCCCGGGGTCTGGAAACACCATATATTTT.

This chain joins TRBV19 and TRBJ2-1; no clear D gene. Trimming cost V 6 bases and J 10 bases, with 13 bases left between them. The germline V gene encodes CDR1 LNHDA and CDR2 SQIVND (reference sequence). The CDR3 has 12 amino acids. The CDR3 sequence is CASRDGPLEQFF. DNA of the CDR3: TGTGCCAGTAGGGATGGCCCTTTGGAGCAGTTCTTC.

The rearrangement joins TRBV27 to TRBJ2-1; 7 bases are a match to TRBD2. Germline CDR1 is MNHEY and CDR2 is SMNVEV (reference sequence). The CDR3 spans 16 residues. Trimming at V came to 10 bases and at J to 7 bases, leaving 19 bases not matched to a gene. CDR3 DNA: TGTGCCACTACTACGGGTGCGGGGAGGGCAACGAATGAGCAGTTCTTC. It yields the protein CATTTGAGRATNEQFF.

Points on this clone: Other DNA variants within this sample encode the same CDR3. This chain connects TRBV9 to TRBJ2-1, with 7 nucleotides matching TRBD2. CDR3 length equals 16 residues. Germline assignment: CDR1 SGDLS and CDR2 YYNGEE. Trimming at V came to 8 bases and at J to 0 bases, leaving 11 bases not matched to a gene. In DNA form, the CDR3 reads TGTGCCAGTTCACTAGACGGGGGGTCCTCCTACAATGAGCAGTTCTTC. Translating gives CASSLDGGSSYNEQFF.

Details on this clone: Additional DNA sequences in this sample encode the identical CDR3. The chain has TRBV29-1 and TRBJ2-2; 8 nucleotides align to TRBD1. Germline assignment: CDR1 SQVTM and CDR2 ANQGSEA. This CDR3 has 13 amino acids. J lost 4 bases, V lost 4 bases, and 2 bases had no gene match. CDR3 DNA sequence: TGCAGCGTTGTGACAGGGGCCACCGGGGAGCTGTTTTTT. This codes for CSVVTGATGELFF.

This clone was seen only once. This chain's CDR3 is CALTNTGELFF. CDR3 sequence (DNA): TGTGCCTTAACTAACACCGGGGAGCTGTTTTTT. The chain combines TRBV30 with TRBJ2-2; the D is unclear. CDR1 and CDR2 from the germline V gene are GTSNPN and SVGIG (reference sequence). The CDR3 runs 11 residues. V was shortened by 7 bases and J by 2 bases, with 5 bases between the two germline ends.

The V and J genes are TRBV19 and TRBJ2-1, with 12 bases fitting TRBD2. V was clipped by 10 bases and J by 6 bases; unmatched bases: 13. CDR1 is LNHDA, CDR2 SQIVND, per germline (reference sequence). The CDR3 totals 16 residues. The DNA of the CDR3 is TGTGCCACCTCCGACCCTAGCGGGAGGGCAGGCAATGAGCAGTTCTTC. Encoded protein: CATSDPSGRAGNEQFF.

The chain employs TRBV30 and TRBJ1-1; a weak D match, TRBD1 (5 bases). In germline, CDR1 is GTSNPN, CDR2 SVGIG (reference sequence). The CDR3 is 13 residues long. With 1 base removed from V and 5 bases from J, the gap between germline ends came to 11 bases. For the CDR3, the DNA is TGTGCCTGGAGTGGGGACTCCGGGACTGAAGCTTTCTTT. Amino acids: CAWSGDSGTEAFF.

The rearrangement links TRBV19 to TRBJ2-7, with 11 bases lining up with TRBD2. Trimming cost V 5 bases and J 9 bases; bases outside gene matches: 6. CDR1 and CDR2 from the germline V gene are LNHDA and SQIVND (reference sequence). This CDR3 is built from 13 residues. The CDR3 loop reads CASSSLAGGWQYF. In DNA, the CDR3 is TGTGCCAGTAGTTCGCTAGCGGGAGGTTGGCAGTACTTC.